Listed here are 15 T cell receptor beta chains from one sample, sequenced in a study of cytomegalovirus exposure and HLA in healthy donors. Assay: immunoSEQ multiplex PCR; the TCRdb copy retains only in-frame clones and omits some. This sample has 140,000 or so clones, with over 80% found just once. The sequencing input was PBMCs. The receptor source for this set is a woman aged 25 to 39 in good health and CMV-seropositive.

The rearrangement joins TRBV6-5 to TRBJ1-1, with D uncertain. Trimming left V 6 bases short and J 4 bases short, with 12 bases between. This CDR3 has 13 amino acids. Germline V gene data show CDR1 as MNHEY and CDR2 as SVGAGI. In DNA, the CDR3 is TGTGCCAGCAGGGACTACAGCGGCACTGAAGCTTTCTTT. Its protein product is CASRDYSGTEAFF.

About this clone: No conserved phenylalanine or tryptophan is present at the end of the CDR3, so a read error is the likely explanation. It is unclear where the CDR3 begins or ends on the DNA, so no DNA is shown, and the CDR3 is as TCRdb lists it. V is TRBV2 and J is TRBJ1-2; TRBD1 is the table's D call and was not checked against the DNA. The CDR3 sequence runs 11 residues, both termini included. Per the germline V gene, CDR1 is SNHLY and CDR2 is FYNNEI. The CDR3 here is CASSEAHWDRV.

The chain combines TRBV27 with TRBJ2-7, with D tentatively TRBD1 (5 bases). Germline V gene sequence: CDR1 MNHEY, CDR2 SMNVEV (reference sequence). This CDR3 spans 15 amino acids. V gave up 5 bases and J gave up 5 bases, with 19 bases separating them. CDR3 bases: TGTGCCAGCAGTCCACAAGGGGCAGGGTACAACGAGCAGTACTTC. Translated: CASSPQGAGYNEQYF.

The V call is TRBV11-3, the J call TRBJ2-3; 8 nucleotides agree with TRBD2. Germline CDR1 reads SGHNT; CDR2 reads YENEEA. The V gene end was trimmed by 4 bases and the J gene end by 0 bases; junction bases not matched to a gene: 3. The CDR3 is made up of 15 amino acids. The CDR3 sequence: CASSYLAGSTDTQYF. The CDR3 region has the DNA TGTGCCAGCAGCTACCTAGCGGGCAGCACAGATACGCAGTATTTT. The full variable domain, with the rest looked up from reference TRBV11-3 and TRBJ2-3, is EAGVVQSPRYKIIEKKQPVAFWCNPISGHNTLYWYLQNLGQGPELLIRYENEEAVDDSQLPKDRFSAERLKGVDSTLKIQPAELGDSAVYLCASSYLAGSTDTQYFGPGTRLTVL.

Concerning this clone: Mismatch with germline at one junction end may stem from a read error. The rearrangement links TRBV7-9 to TRBJ1-2; D unresolved. This CDR3 is 14 amino acids long. From germline, CDR1 is SEHNR and CDR2 FQNEAQ (reference sequence). CDR3 DNA: TGTGCCAGCAGCGTAGCACAGACTAACTATGGCTACACCTTC. Translated: CASSVAQTNYGYTF.

The table lists this clone with a count of one. The chain combines TRBV28 with TRBJ1-2; no definite D call. Per germline, CDR1 MDHEN and CDR2 SYDVKM. V was trimmed by 1 base and J by 5 bases, leaving 14 bases between them. The CDR3 has 15 residues. CDR3 DNA: TGTGCCAGCAGTTTATCCACAGCTGGAAATTATGGCTACACCTTC. Its protein product is CASSLSTAGNYGYTF.

J is TRBJ1-5 and V is TRBV6-6, with D unresolved. The CDR3 is 16 amino acids. From germline, CDR1 is MNHNY and CDR2 SVGAGI (reference sequence). Deletions cut 1 base from V and 5 bases from J, with 15 bases between. In nucleotides, the CDR3 is TGTGCCAGCAGTTACTATCCCCATTACGGGTATCAGCCCCAGCATTTT. Its protein product is CASSYYPHYGYQPQHF.

The rearrangement uses TRBV5-1 and TRBJ2-5; 8 nucleotides agree with TRBD2. The V and J ends lost 4 bases and 4 bases, in that order; junction bases with no gene match: 3. This CDR3 region has 13 residues. Germline V gene lookup returns CDR1 SGHRS and CDR2 YFSETQ. CDR3 sequence: CASSSGSTETQYF. The CDR3 DNA is TGCGCCAGCAGCAGCGGGAGTACAGAGACCCAGTACTTC. The full variable domain, completed using reference TRBV5-1 and TRBJ2-5, is KAGVTQTPRYLIKTRGQQVTLSCSPISGHRSVSWYQQTPGQGLQFLFEYFSETQRNKGNFPGRFSGRQFSNSRSEMNVSTLELGDSALYLCASSSGSTETQYFGPGTRLLVL.

The chain combines TRBV9 with TRBJ2-7; 10 nucleotides line up with TRBD2. CDR3 length equals 15 residues. Germline CDR1 reads SGDLS; CDR2 reads YYNGEE. With V trimmed by 4 bases and J by 1 base, 5 bases remained unmatched. The CDR3 region is CASSSSGSISYEQYF. CDR3 bases: TGTGCCAGCAGCTCTAGCGGGAGCATTTCCTACGAGCAGTACTTC.

The J gene is TRBJ1-2, the V gene TRBV7-9, with D tentatively TRBD1 (5 bases). Germline-derived CDR1 and CDR2 are SEHNR and FQNEAQ (reference sequence). Deletions cut 6 bases from V and 8 bases from J, with 13 bases between. CDR3 length: 12 amino acids. For the CDR3, the DNA is TGTGCCAGCAGTTTCGGGGGATCCGGCTACACCTTC. Translating gives CASSFGGSGYTF.

This chain joins TRBV6-6 and TRBJ2-3; the D gene is possibly TRBD1 (6 bases). Germline CDR1 is MNHNY and CDR2 is SVGAGI (reference sequence). Trimming pared 6 bases from V and 1 base from J, leaving 17 bases between. The CDR3 loop spans 16 amino acids. The CDR3 DNA reads as TGTGCCAGCAGACCTGACAGGCATTACCGCACAGATACGCAGTATTTT. Translation: CASRPDRHYRTDTQYF.

The chain joins TRBV6-6 to TRBJ1-1, with TRBD1 matching over 10 bases. CDR1 and CDR2 from the germline V gene are MNHNY and SVGAGI (reference sequence). CDR3 length equals 16 residues. The V segment lost 5 bases and the J segment 0 bases; nucleotides outside the gene matches: 6. This CDR3 reads CASSRTGGDMNTEAFF. As DNA, the CDR3 is TGTGCCAGCAGTCGGACAGGGGGAGATATGAACACTGAAGCTTTCTTT.

The chain carries TRBV2 and TRBJ2-3; TRBD2 agrees at 9 bases. The CDR3 spans 15 residues. Germline values: CDR1 SNHLY, CDR2 FYNNEI. Trimming cost V 3 bases and J 7 bases; bases outside gene matches: 8. The DNA for the CDR3 is TGTGCCAGCAGTGACCTTCGGCTAGCGGGGAATACGCAGTATTTT. Its protein product is CASSDLRLAGNTQYF.

CDR3 coding DNA: TGCGCCAGCAGCTTCGTAGAGGGGGCTTCACCCCTCCACTTT. Its protein is CASSFVEGASPLHF. The V and J genes are TRBV5-1 and TRBJ1-6; TRBD1 matches at 7 bases. CDR3 length: 14 residues. The junction had 5 bases not matched to a gene; V was cut back by 2 bases and J by 9 bases. Germline V CDR1 and CDR2: SGHRS, YFSETQ. Full variable domain (remainder filled in from reference TRBV5-1 and TRBJ1-6): KAGVTQTPRYLIKTRGQQVTLSCSPISGHRSVSWYQQTPGQGLQFLFEYFSETQRNKGNFPGRFSGRQFSNSRSEMNVSTLELGDSALYLCASSFVEGASPLHFGNGTRLTVT.

The genes are TRBV28 and TRBJ1-5; tentative D call: TRBD1 (5 bases). From germline, CDR1 is MDHEN and CDR2 SYDVKM. The CDR3 is 12 residues long. V dropped 5 bases and J dropped 6 bases, with 8 bases sitting between them. The CDR3 is CASSVQGQPQHF. CDR3 bases: TGTGCCAGCAGTGTGCAGGGTCAGCCCCAGCATTTT.